A selection of T cell receptor beta chains follows, all from one sample in a study of beta chain features in type 1 diabetes. TCRdb's copy holds only in-frame clones and misses some; the assay was immunoSEQ multiplex PCR. The table records 130,000 to 150,000 clones, approximately 13% of them present only once. Sequencing used central memory CD4+ T cells from blood. These receptors all come from a man between 18 and 35 years old with type 1 diabetes. The CDR3 runs from the conserved cysteine through the conserved F or W. D genes are given only for firm matches. Some rows have no size entry. The others give once, few or many, or a class for an expanded clone.

d_gene | j_gene | v_gene | abundance | CDR3nt | CDR3aa
NA | TRBJ1-5 | TRBV5-6 | NA | TGTGCCAGCAGCCTACAGGGAGTTAGTCAGCCCCAGCATTTT | CASSLQGVSQPQHF
TRBD2 | TRBJ2-3 | TRBV19 | NA | TGTGCCAGTAGCCCCGGCAGTAGCGGGGGCGGAATTTTT | CASSPGSSGGGIF
TRBD1 | TRBJ1-6 | TRBV30 | few | TGTGCCTGGAGTGCTTCGACAGGGGCCCTCTTTAATTCACCCCTCCACTTT | CAWSASTGALFNSPLHF
NA | TRBJ2-7 | TRBV10-3 | many | TGTGCCATCAGTGGGGCATACGAGCAGTACTTC | CAISGAYEQYF
NA | TRBJ2-2 | TRBV7-2 | NA | TGTGCCAGCCGGTGGCAGCGAAACACCGGGGAGCTGTTTTTT | CASRWQRNTGELFF
NA | TRBJ1-2 | TRBV7-9 | many | TGTGCCAGCAGCCCAGGGATTGTCTACACCTTC | CASSPGIVYTF
NA | TRBJ2-1 | TRBV6-4 | NA | TGTGCCAGCAGTGACCGCGGGACAGCGAGCTCCTACAATGAGCAGTTCTTC | CASSDRGTASSYNEQFF
NA | TRBJ2-5 | TRBV5-1 | NA | TGCGCCAGCAGCTTGGGTCAGGGAATCGGGACCCAGTACTTC | CASSLGQGIGTQYF
NA | TRBJ1-2 | TRBV9 | many | TGTGCCAGCAGCGTAGAGCTGGGTGGATATGGCTACACCTTC | CASSVELGGYGYTF
NA | TRBJ1-1 | TRBV7-9 | NA | TGTGCCAGCAGCCGAGAGGGGAACCGTTACACTGAAGCTTTCTTT | CASSREGNRYTEAFF
NA | TRBJ1-1 | TRBV29-1 | few | TGCAGCGTTGAAGCGGCCAGGGGAGGGCCTGAAGCTTTCTTT | CSVEAARGGPEAFF
TRBD2 | TRBJ2-1 | TRBV14 | NA | TGTGCCCGCAGCCATAGCGGGGACCAGCAGTTCTTC | CARSHSGDQQFF
NA | TRBJ2-5 | TRBV5-1 | NA | TGCGCCAGCAGTACAGACCAAGAGACCCAGTACTTC | CASSTDQETQYF
NA | TRBJ2-5 | TRBV6-5 | NA | TGTGCCAGCAGCGACAGGATGGTCCAAGAGACCCAGTACTTC | CASSDRMVQETQYF
NA | TRBJ2-7 | TRBV30 | NA | TGTGCCTGGGGGATGCCAGGACTACTTCGGTACGAGCAGTACTTC | CAWGMPGLLRYEQYF
NA | TRBJ1-1 | TRBV25-1 | few | TGTGCCAGCAGTACTCGGGACCTCAACACTGAAGCTTTCTTT | CASSTRDLNTEAFF
TRBD1 | TRBJ2-7 | TRBV10-2 | few | TGCGCCAGCAGCGAGACAGGGATACTAAACGAGCAGTACTTC | CASSETGILNEQYF
TRBD1 | TRBJ2-3 | TRBV30 | NA | TGTGCCTGGAGTCGAGGGACAGGGGCAGATACGCAGTATTTT | CAWSRGTGADTQYF
TRBD2 | TRBJ2-5 | TRBV5-8 | few | TGTGCCAGCAGCTTGTGGGGAGGGCAAGAGACCCAGTACTTC | CASSLWGGQETQYF
TRBD1 | TRBJ1-1 | TRBV6-5 | NA | TGTGCCAGCAGTTACGGGACAGCCGAGAACACTGAAGCTTTCTTT | CASSYGTAENTEAFF
NA | TRBJ1-3 | TRBV30 | few | TGTGCCTGGAGTCCAGGATCTGGAAACACCATATATTTT | CAWSPGSGNTIYF
NA | TRBJ2-7 | TRBV29-1 | many | TGCAGCGTTGTAATAGGAATACCTTCCGAGCAGTACTTC | CSVVIGIPSEQYF
TRBD1 | TRBJ2-7 | TRBV7-3 | few | TGTGCCAGCAGCCCAGGGACAGGGAGCTACGAGCAGTACTTC | CASSPGTGSYEQYF
NA | TRBJ1-1 | TRBV19 | NA | TGTGCCAGTAGTATGCACGCTGGGCTTACTGAAGCTTTCTTT | CASSMHAGLTEAFF
NA | TRBJ2-3 | TRBV29-1 | few | TGCAGCGTTGAGTGGCTCACAGATACGCAGTATTTT | CSVEWLTDTQYF
TRBD2 | TRBJ2-1 | TRBV18 | NA | TGTGCCAGCTCACCACGAGGTAGCGGGGGGCGGAATGAGCAGTTCTTC | CASSPRGSGGRNEQFF
NA | TRBJ1-2 | TRBV7-9 | many | TGTGCCATCGAGAAAAACTATGGCTACACCTTC | CAIEKNYGYTF
NA | TRBJ2-3 | TRBV27 | NA | TGTGCCAGCAGTTTGGTGGGTACGCAGTATTTT | CASSLVGTQYF
TRBD2 | TRBJ2-1 | TRBV11-2 | few | TGTGCCAGCAGCCCCTTACTAGCGGCGGTTTACAATGAGCAGTTCTTC | CASSPLLAAVYNEQFF
TRBD1 | TRBJ1-1 | TRBV6-6 | NA | TGTGCCAGCAGTCACCGAGGGACAGACAACACTGAAGCTTTCTTT | CASSHRGTDNTEAFF
NA | TRBJ1-6 | TRBV30 | NA | TGTGCCTGGAGTGTAGACACCCTTAATTCACCCCTCCACTTT | CAWSVDTLNSPLHF
NA | TRBJ2-7 | TRBV5-1 | few | TGCGCCAGCAGCTCTATTGTAGGCTCGGGCTCCTACGAGCAGTACTTC | CASSSIVGSGSYEQYF
NA | TRBJ1-5 | TRBV7-2 | few | TGTGCCAGCAGCTTAGCATTGGGGGCTAATCAGCCCCAGCATTTT | CASSLALGANQPQHF
NA | TRBJ1-1 | TRBV30 | NA | TGTGCCTGGAGCCCGACAGCGAACACTGAAGCTTTCTTT | CAWSPTANTEAFF
TRBD1 | TRBJ2-5 | TRBV11-2 | few | TGTGCCAGCAGCCGGGACAGGGGAGAGACCCAGTACTTC | CASSRDRGETQYF
TRBD1 | TRBJ1-5 | TRBV7-2 | NA | TGTGCCAGCAGCACGGGACAGGGCGGTCAGCCCCAGCATTTT | CASSTGQGGQPQHF
TRBD1 | TRBJ1-2 | TRBV7-8 | NA | TGTGCCAGCACCCCTAGGGGGCAGGACCAAGGCTATGGCTACACCTTC | CASTPRGQDQGYGYTF
NA | TRBJ2-4 | TRBV11-3 | few | TGTGCCAGCAGCCCTACACAGAAAAACATTCAGTACTTC | CASSPTQKNIQYF
NA | TRBJ1-1 | TRBV30 | few | TGTGCCTGGAGCGAGCAGATGAACACTGAAGCTTTCTTT | CAWSEQMNTEAFF
NA | TRBJ2-7 | TRBV14 | few | TGTGCCAGCAGCCAATCTGGTGACGAGCAGTACTTC | CASSQSGDEQYF
NA | TRBJ2-3 | TRBV5-1 | NA | TGCGCCAGCAGCTTGGGACATCGCACAGATACGCAGTATTTT | CASSLGHRTDTQYF
NA | TRBJ2-7 | TRBV27 | NA | TGTGCCAGCAAGGCTTTGTGGTCCGGGTACGAGCAGTACTTC | CASKALWSGYEQYF
TRBD2 | TRBJ2-1 | TRBV25-1 | NA | TGTGCCAGCAGTGAATCCGAGGGACTAGCGGCCTACAATGAGCAGTTCTTC | CASSESEGLAAYNEQFF
NA | TRBJ1-1 | TRBV5-1 | few | TGCGCCAGCAGCTTCACAGTCGGGGCGAACACTGAAGCTTTCTTT | CASSFTVGANTEAFF
NA | TRBJ2-1 | TRBV18 | NA | TGTGCCAGCTCACCACCGTCCCAATACAATGAGCAGTTCTTC | CASSPPSQYNEQFF
NA | TRBJ1-2 | TRBV30 | NA | TGTGCCTGGAGTGTCGGACGAAACGGGGGCTATGGCTACACCTTC | CAWSVGRNGGYGYTF
NA | TRBJ2-7 | TRBV27 | NA | TGTGCCAGCAGTCAAGCTAGGGAGACCTACGAGCAGTACTTC | CASSQARETYEQYF